Sequencing of this T cell receptor beta chain was carried out in a study of shared clonotypes between healthy human individuals. On the study more broadly: Researchers assigned three CD4 naive, three CD4 memory, two CD8 naive and one CD8 memory plate to each donor.

The deep-level immunoSEQ assay was used. How the authors handled the data: Filtering differed, since immunoSEQ gave only junction sequences and no quality scores. Measured with immunoSEQ multiplex PCR; TCRdb has only the in-frame clones, and not every one. That table supplies the V and J calls and clone size; D and trimming were determined from the DNA. The sample has 400,000 to 600,000 clones, around 96% seen once; the top ten hold about 0.067%. Germline V lookup: CDR1 MDHEN, CDR2 SYDVKM. This CDR3 spans 13 amino acids. J was trimmed by 7 bases and V by 8 bases; bases with no gene match: 8. The genes are TRBV28 and TRBJ1-1; 9 positions agree with TRBD1. The receptor was derived from a woman aged 25 to 45 in good health. Sequenced input: naive CD4+ T cells sorted from blood. Noted subset: CD45RA+ positively selected. CDR3 DNA: TGTGCCAGCCGGACAGGGGTGATTGATGAAGCTTTCTTT. Protein sequence: CASRTGVIDEAFF.